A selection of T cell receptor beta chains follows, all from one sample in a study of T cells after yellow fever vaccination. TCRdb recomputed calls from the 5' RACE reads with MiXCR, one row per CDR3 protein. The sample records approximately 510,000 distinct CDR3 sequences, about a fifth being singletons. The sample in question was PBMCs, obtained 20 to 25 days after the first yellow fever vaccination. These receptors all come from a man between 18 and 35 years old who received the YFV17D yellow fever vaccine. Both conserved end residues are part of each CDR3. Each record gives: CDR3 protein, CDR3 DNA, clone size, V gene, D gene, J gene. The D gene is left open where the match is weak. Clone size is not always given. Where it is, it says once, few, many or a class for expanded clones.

CDR3: CASSQVGGVGNTEAFF
DNA: TGCGCCAGCAGCCAAGTTGGGGGCGTTGGGAACACTGAAGCTTTCTTT
size: few
V: TRBV4-1
D: -
J: TRBJ1-1

CDR3: CSVVTGAFNEQFF
DNA: TGCAGCGTTGTCACAGGGGCCTTCAATGAGCAGTTCTTC
size: few
V: TRBV29-1
D: TRBD1
J: TRBJ2-1

CDR3: CATSPPSGTQRGYTF
DNA: TGTGCCACATCTCCACCCTCCGGGACCCAAAGGGGCTACACCTTC
size: -
V: TRBV28
D: -
J: TRBJ1-2

CDR3: CSARDPGRGYNEQFF
DNA: TGCAGTGCTAGAGATCCCGGGCGGGGGTACAATGAGCAGTTCTTC
size: -
V: TRBV20-1
D: TRBD2
J: TRBJ2-1

CDR3: CASSFSTGETQYF
DNA: TGTGCCAGCAGCTTTTCGACAGGGGAGACCCAGTACTTC
size: -
V: TRBV7-3
D: TRBD1
J: TRBJ2-5

CDR3: CASREQGGGDTEAFF
DNA: TGTGCCAGCAGAGAACAGGGGGGGGGCGACACTGAAGCTTTCTTT
size: -
V: TRBV6-1
D: TRBD1
J: TRBJ1-1

CDR3: CASSQTGQGAYGYTF
DNA: TGTGCCAGCAGTCAAACGGGACAGGGGGCCTATGGCTACACCTTC
size: -
V: TRBV28
D: TRBD1
J: TRBJ1-2

CDR3: CASRPWGGQETQYF
DNA: TGTGCCAGCAGGCCGTGGGGGGGCCAAGAGACCCAGTACTTC
size: few
V: TRBV7-9
D: TRBD2
J: TRBJ2-5

CDR3: CASSLSGVQEQFF
DNA: TGTGCCAGCAGTTTATCGGGGGTTCAGGAGCAGTTCTTC
size: few
V: TRBV27
D: -
J: TRBJ2-1

CDR3: CASSLGGSQPQHF
DNA: TGTGCCAGCAGCTTGGGGGGGAGCCAGCCCCAGCATTTT
size: many
V: TRBV5-6
D: -
J: TRBJ1-5

CDR3: CASSLVRGRGELFF
DNA: TGTGCCAGCAGCTTAGTGCGGGGGCGCGGGGAGCTGTTTTTT
size: -
V: TRBV7-2
D: -
J: TRBJ2-2

CDR3: CASLQGTNEKLFF
DNA: TGTGCCAGCTTACAGGGGACAAATGAAAAACTGTTTTTT
size: few
V: TRBV18
D: TRBD1
J: TRBJ1-4

CDR3: CSARRTGGTDTQYF
DNA: TGCAGTGCTCGTCGGACAGGGGGCACAGATACGCAGTATTTT
size: -
V: TRBV20-1
D: TRBD1
J: TRBJ2-3

CDR3: CASSPRAGTGSRNEQFF
DNA: TGTGCCAGCAGCCCCAGAGCCGGGACAGGGAGTCGCAATGAGCAGTTCTTC
size: -
V: TRBV7-9
D: TRBD1
J: TRBJ2-1

CDR3: CSARDKGVFFSYEQYF
DNA: TGCAGTGCTAGAGATAAGGGGGTGTTCTTCTCCTACGAGCAGTACTTC
size: -
V: TRBV20-1
D: -
J: TRBJ2-7

CDR3: CSAPRDYSYNEQFF
DNA: TGCAGTGCGCCCCGGGACTACTCCTACAATGAGCAGTTCTTC
size: -
V: TRBV20-1
D: TRBD2
J: TRBJ2-1

CDR3: CASSLRTGGLQETQYF
DNA: TGTGCCAGCAGCTTAAGGACAGGGGGTCTTCAAGAGACCCAGTACTTC
size: few
V: TRBV5-5
D: TRBD1
J: TRBJ2-5

CDR3: CSASPRTYGYTF
DNA: TGCAGTGCTAGTCCCAGGACCTATGGCTACACCTTC
size: few
V: TRBV20-1
D: -
J: TRBJ1-2

CDR3: CASHRGPSNQPQHF
DNA: TGTGCCAGTCACAGGGGGCCCAGCAATCAGCCCCAGCATTTT
size: few
V: TRBV28
D: TRBD1
J: TRBJ1-5

CDR3: CSARGSGTRDYNEQFF
DNA: TGCAGTGCTAGAGGATCCGGGACCCGTGACTACAATGAGCAGTTCTTC
size: -
V: TRBV20-1
D: -
J: TRBJ2-1

CDR3: CASSASGYSNQPQHF
DNA: TGTGCCAGCAGCGCCTCGGGCTATAGCAATCAGCCCCAGCATTTT
size: few
V: TRBV3-1
D: -
J: TRBJ1-5

CDR3: CSASGTGFGTDTQYF
DNA: TGCAGCGCATCCGGGACAGGGTTTGGTACAGATACGCAGTATTTT
size: few
V: TRBV29-1
D: TRBD1
J: TRBJ2-3

CDR3: CASSRLAGGVNEQFF
DNA: TGTGCCAGCAGCAGACTAGCGGGGGGCGTCAATGAGCAGTTCTTC
size: -
V: TRBV6-1
D: TRBD2
J: TRBJ2-1